This entry is about one TCR beta chain. This specimen comes from a study of blood T cell repertoires in COVID-19. Study as a whole: Samples representing acute and convalescent COVID-19 were sourced from the United States, Italy and Spain.

This table comes from immunoSEQ multiplex PCR, and its TCRdb copy is limited to in-frame clones, with some not included. The sample lists about 160,000 clones, 81% occurring once. Participant ages covered roughly 18 to 89 years across 24 US areas. Cohorts were determined from participant-reported clinical history. Trimming shortened V by 3 bases and J by 3 bases, and 8 bases separated the two germline ends. The CDR3 length is 13 residues. This receptor was taken from a middle-aged woman with acute COVID-19. The chain carries TRBV12-3 or TRBV12-4 and TRBJ1-1, with D tentatively TRBD1 (6 bases). The sample comprised PBMCs or T cells enriched from blood (not recorded which). CDR3 DNA sequence: TGTGCCAGCAGTTTTGACAGGTACACTGAAGCTTTCTTT. Translated: CASSFDRYTEAFF.